This entry describes one T cell receptor beta chain. Enrollees, roughly 18 to 89 years old, lived in roughly 24 US areas. Recovery among Cohort 3 donors was established by two negative PCRs, clearance, or symptom resolution. These data come from a study of blood T cell repertoires in COVID-19. Overall study context: Sample material is recorded as cDNA or gDNA derived from T cells, B-cell-depleted T cells, or PBMCs.

Sequencing used immunoSEQ multiplex PCR; TCRdb keeps in-frame clones, though not all of them. The sample consists of 240,000 or so clones, more than 70% of them appearing once. Trimming pared 8 bases from V and 6 bases from J, leaving 13 bases between. CDR3 size: 12 residues. Per the germline V gene, CDR1 is MDHEN and CDR2 is SYDVKM. The chain combines TRBV28 with TRBJ1-2; D is undetermined. This clonotype originated in a woman between 50 and 59 years old who had recovered from COVID-19. Sequenced: PBMCs or T cells enriched from blood (not recorded which). The CDR3 here is CASYHFSHGYTF. The CDR3 DNA sequence: TGTGCCAGCTACCACTTTAGTCATGGCTACACCTTC.